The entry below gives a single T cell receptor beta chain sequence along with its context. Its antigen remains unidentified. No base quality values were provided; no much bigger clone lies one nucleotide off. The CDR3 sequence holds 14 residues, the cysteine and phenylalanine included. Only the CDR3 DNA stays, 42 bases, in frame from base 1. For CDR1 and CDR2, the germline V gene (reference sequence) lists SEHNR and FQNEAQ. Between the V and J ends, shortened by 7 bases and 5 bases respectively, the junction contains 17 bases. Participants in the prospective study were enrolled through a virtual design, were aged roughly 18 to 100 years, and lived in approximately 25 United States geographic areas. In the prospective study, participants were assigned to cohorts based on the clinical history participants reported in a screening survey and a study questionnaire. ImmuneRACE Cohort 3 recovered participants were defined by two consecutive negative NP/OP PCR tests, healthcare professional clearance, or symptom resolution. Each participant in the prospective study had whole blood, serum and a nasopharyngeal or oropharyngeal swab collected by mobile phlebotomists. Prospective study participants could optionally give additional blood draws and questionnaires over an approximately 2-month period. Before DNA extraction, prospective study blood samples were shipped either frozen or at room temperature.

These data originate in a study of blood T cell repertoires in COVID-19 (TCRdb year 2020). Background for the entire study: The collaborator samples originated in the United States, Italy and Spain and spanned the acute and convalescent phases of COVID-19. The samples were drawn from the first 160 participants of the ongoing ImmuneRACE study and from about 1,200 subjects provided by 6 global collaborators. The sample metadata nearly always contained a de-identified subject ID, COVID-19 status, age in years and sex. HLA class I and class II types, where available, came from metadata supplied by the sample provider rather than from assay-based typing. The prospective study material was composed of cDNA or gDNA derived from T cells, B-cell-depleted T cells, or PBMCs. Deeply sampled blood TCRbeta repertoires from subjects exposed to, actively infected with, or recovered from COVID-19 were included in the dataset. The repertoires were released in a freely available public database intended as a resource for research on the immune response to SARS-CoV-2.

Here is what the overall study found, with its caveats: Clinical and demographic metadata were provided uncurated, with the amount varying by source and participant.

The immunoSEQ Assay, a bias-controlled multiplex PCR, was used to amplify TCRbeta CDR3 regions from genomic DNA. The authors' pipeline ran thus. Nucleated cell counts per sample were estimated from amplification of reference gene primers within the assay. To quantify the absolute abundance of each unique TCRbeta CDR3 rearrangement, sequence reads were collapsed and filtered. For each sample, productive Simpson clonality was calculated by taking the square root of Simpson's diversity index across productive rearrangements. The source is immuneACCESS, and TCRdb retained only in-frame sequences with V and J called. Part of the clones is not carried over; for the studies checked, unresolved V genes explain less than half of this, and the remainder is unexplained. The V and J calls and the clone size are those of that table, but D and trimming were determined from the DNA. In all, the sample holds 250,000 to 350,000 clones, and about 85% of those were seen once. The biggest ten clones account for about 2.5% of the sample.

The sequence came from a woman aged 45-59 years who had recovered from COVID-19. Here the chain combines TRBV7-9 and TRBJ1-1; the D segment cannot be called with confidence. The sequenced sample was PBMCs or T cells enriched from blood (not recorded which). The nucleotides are TGTGCCAGCACCATCGGCCTCGAGGAAACTGAAGCTTTCTTT. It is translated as CASTIGLEETEAFF.